This note documents a single T cell receptor beta chain sequence. Its antigen is as yet unknown. This record comes from a study of radiotherapy plus CTLA-4 blockade in lung cancer. Study at large: Objective responses emerged in under 20% of patients, and around 29% attained disease control.

The germline CDR1 and CDR2 sequences are SNHLY and FYNNEI. CDR3 length: 15 residues. Method: immunoSEQ multiplex PCR; TCRdb's copy keeps in-frame clones and lacks some. The table records over 35,000 clones, approximately 77% of them present only once. General study results and limits: Radiotherapy with ipilimumab was followed by blood expansion of tumor-derived clones. Alongside interferon-beta, early blood T cell clone dynamics were reportedly the best predictor of response.

Participants had chemo-refractory metastatic non-small-cell lung cancer and were treated with focal radiation plus ipilimumab CTLA-4 blockade. The sample in question was peripheral blood, obtained from a patient treated with radiotherapy plus ipilimumab. This receptor was taken from a human donor with non-small cell lung cancer whose response to radiotherapy plus ipilimumab could not be evaluated. V usage is TRBV2 and J usage is TRBJ2-5; TRBD1 aligns across 7 bases. The J call is uncertain, as TRBJ2-7 better fits the DNA end. The DNA of the CDR3 is TGTGCCAGCAGAGACTGGACAGGAGGCAACTACGAGCAGTACTTC. Translation gives CASRDWTGGNYEQYF.